Below, 10 T cell receptor beta chains from the same sample are listed, as sequenced in a study of somatic mutations in cytotoxic T cells in rheumatoid arthritis. TCRdb's table, derived via immunoSEQ multiplex PCR, lists solely in-frame clones and lacks some. The sample lists approximately 16,000 clones, about four fifths seen once, with roughly 16% in the top ten. Sequencing was done on a sample of CD8+ T cells sorted from blood. The receptors shown here come from an adult with rheumatoid arthritis.

The chain links TRBV7-9 to TRBJ2-2; 11 bases fit TRBD2. Germline V gives CDR1 SEHNR, CDR2 FQNEAQ (reference sequence). The junction had 13 bases not matched to a gene; V was cut back by 8 bases and J by 8 bases. The CDR3 has 16 amino acids. The CDR3 DNA is TGTGCCAGCCCCGCGGGGACTAGCGGATCTGGAGGGGAGCTGTTTTTT. Translated, it gives CASPAGTSGSGGELFF.

V and J are TRBV15 and TRBJ1-1; perhaps TRBD1 as D (5 bases). This CDR3 is built from 16 residues. Germline V gene sequence: CDR1 LNHNV, CDR2 YYDKDF (reference sequence). V lost 0 bases and J lost 4, with 15 bases in between. CDR3 in amino acids: CATSRDGSQGGTEAFF. CDR3 nucleotides: TGTGCCACCAGCAGAGACGGATCGCAGGGTGGCACTGAAGCTTTCTTT.

This rearrangement joins TRBV5-6 to TRBJ1-4, with a possible D match to TRBD1 (6 bases). This CDR3 has 14 residues. Deletions cut 2 bases from V and 7 bases from J, with 12 bases between. The germline V gene has CDR1 SGHDT and CDR2 YYEEEE. The CDR3 region has the DNA TGTGCCAGCAGCTTAGGGGGGTCTGGTGAAAAACTGTTTTTT. Translated: CASSLGGSGEKLFF.

J is TRBJ1-2 and V is TRBV2; TRBD1 agrees at 12 bases. Germline loops: CDR1 SNHLY, CDR2 FYNNEI. V lost 6 bases, J lost 5 bases, and 7 bases stayed unmatched. The CDR3 runs to 15 residues. The CDR3 is CASRQGQGAWYGYTF. The CDR3 nucleotides read TGTGCCAGCAGGCAGGGACAGGGGGCTTGGTATGGCTACACCTTC.

This rearrangement joins TRBV11-2 to TRBJ1-2; TRBD1 is a possible D gene (6 bases). CDR1 is SGHAT and CDR2 is FQNNGV in the germline V gene. With 3 bases removed from V and 3 bases from J, the gap between germline ends came to 17 bases. CDR3 length: 16 residues. As DNA, the CDR3 is TGTGCCAGCAGCTTCGGGCAGGGGTACGGCCACTATGGCTACACCTTC. Amino acids: CASSFGQGYGHYGYTF.

The chain carries TRBV21-1 and TRBJ1-5; TRBD1 is the table's D call and was not checked against the DNA. TRBV21-1 counts as a pseudogene. The CDR3 is 15 amino acids. The CDR3 sequence: CASSIKGLGQSAQHF. As DNA, the CDR3 is TGTGCCAGCAGCATCAAGGGGTTGGGGCAATCAGCCCAGCATTTT.

The V gene is TRBV6-5, the J gene TRBJ1-1; 9 nucleotides align to TRBD1. This CDR3 region has 14 residues. Unmatched junction bases numbered 3, after V lost 2 bases and J lost 5 bases. CDR1 and CDR2 (germline): MNHEY, SVGAGI. The CDR3 spells CASSYGQGRTEAFF. The CDR3, as DNA: TGTGCCAGCAGTTACGGACAGGGGAGGACTGAAGCTTTCTTT.

Note on this clone: The sample has other DNA sequences that encode this CDR3 too. The chain recombines TRBV27 with TRBJ1-5; D remains ambiguous. Deletions cut 1 base from V and 2 bases from J, with 3 bases between. Looked up from germline, CDR1 is MNHEY and CDR2 is SMNVEV (reference sequence). The CDR3 is 13 amino acids. CDR3 nucleotides: TGTGCCAGCAGTTTATGGGGCAATCAGCCCCAGCATTTT. Translation gives CASSLWGNQPQHF.

The V gene is TRBV9, the J gene TRBJ2-5, with 8 positions matching TRBD1. With V trimmed by 3 bases and J by 5 bases, 6 bases remained unmatched. The CDR3 loop spans 14 amino acids. Germline CDR1 and CDR2: SGDLS and YYNGEE. The CDR3 nucleotides are TGTGCCAGCAGCGCAGACAGGGGTTGGGAGACCCAGTACTTC. Amino acids: CASSADRGWETQYF. Drawing the rest from reference TRBV9 and TRBJ2-5, the complete variable domain is DSGVTQTPKHLITATGQRVTLRCSPRSGDLSVYWYQQSLDQGLQFLIQYYNGEERAKGNILERFSAQQFPDLHSELNLSSLELGDSALYFCASSADRGWETQYFGPGTRLLVL.

The genes are TRBV9 and TRBJ1-2; no clear D. This CDR3 contains 11 residues. Trimming took 3 bases from V and 5 from J, leaving 5 bases between them. Per germline, CDR1 SGDLS and CDR2 YYNGEE. The CDR3: CASSAGYGYTF. Written as DNA, the CDR3 is TGTGCCAGCAGCGCTGGGTATGGCTACACCTTC.